This T cell receptor (beta chain) was retrieved from a study of beta chain features in type 1 diabetes. Every single donor gave one heparinised blood draw, and these averaged about 110 mL. Cells sorted by CD45RO/CCR7/CD25/CD127/CD95/CD27 comprised CD4+ naive, central memory, regulatory and stem cell-like memory cells. CDR3 length equals 14 residues. Germline CDR1 is SGHTA and CDR2 is FQGNSA. Deletions cut 1 base from V and 4 bases from J, with 11 bases between. Overall study findings and caveats: For Type 1 diabetes patients, all four CD4+ subsets carried TCRB CDR3s that were moderately but significantly shorter.

Notes on this clone: Its antigen is still unknown.

The authors reverse transcribed all of the isolated RNA, so sequencing captured expressed TCRB transcripts. Only in-frame clones appear in the TCRdb table, and some are missing; sequencing was by immunoSEQ multiplex PCR. Of about 640,000 clones listed, 9.5% to 15% are singletons. What was sequenced was naive CD4+ T cells from blood. The clonotype originates from a man aged 25 to 40 with type 1 diabetes. V is TRBV7-2 and J is TRBJ2-7, with unresolved D. The CDR3 is CASSLVSGTYEQYF. Here the CDR3 DNA reads TGTGCCAGCAGCTTAGTTTCGGGTACTTACGAGCAGTACTTC.